The T cell receptor beta chain under discussion was sequenced for a study of human T cells and chemical hapten exposure. On the study more broadly: The study patch tested 0.01% DPC on the upper back and read results at 6 days. Alopecia universalis, totalis or areata was present in patients who were mostly female. Small pooled library volume differences chiefly drove per-sample TCR yield variation.

Regarding the study as a whole: Donors had alopecia, so their immune response may differ from healthy people's.

The time point: patch test 3, about 24 weeks after DPC sensitization. Regarding treatment: therapeutic diphenylcyclopropenone sensitization with weekly scalp DPC. As to this clonotype: The antigen is undetermined.

CDR1 and CDR2 from the germline V gene are LGHNA and YSLEER. This CDR3 has 15 amino acids. The trim removed 0 bases at V and 3 bases at J, leaving 4 bases unmatched. TCRdb called the RACE reads again in MiXCR, with one record for every CDR3 protein. The sample gives 210,000 or so distinct CDR3 sequences, under 30% of which show up once; under 2.5% is in the top ten. V gene TRBV4-3 combines with J gene TRBJ2-7; 8 bases map to TRBD2. Sequencing used whole blood, obtained in connection with sensitization to the hapten diphenylcyclopropenone (DPC). This clonotype was obtained from a woman aged 40 to 50 with alopecia areata. Some clones in this sample may be carry-over from other donors' samples. DNA of the CDR3: TGCGCCAGCAGCCAAGATGCGGGAGGAGTCTACGAGCAGTACTTC. Amino acid sequence: CASSQDAGGVYEQYF.